These 25 T cell receptor beta chains were all obtained from the same sample, sequenced in a study of tumor-infiltrating lymphocytes in primary liver carcinoma. A constant-region primer primed TCR beta cDNA synthesis from roughly 520 ng of total RNA. Libraries of TCR beta came from three nested multiplex PCR rounds with slightly modified ARM-PCR. TRBV1-TRBV30 forward primers paired with a C-beta reverse primer drove the first two PCR rounds, 10 cycles each. TCRdb reanalysed the multiplex PCR reads using MiXCR and keeps one entry per CDR3 protein. The sample has more than 150,000 distinct CDR3 sequences; 50% to 75% are singletons. It was unsorted whole blood that yielded blood RNA, and germline DNA was also extracted. The source material was peripheral blood. These receptors all come from a man between 40 and 49 years old with primary liver carcinoma and hepatitis B virus infection.

This chain connects TRBV6-5 to TRBJ2-1; 8 bases fit TRBD2. With 2 bases clipped from V and 14 bases from J, the junction kept 14 bases outside the gene matches. The germline gives CDR1 MNHEY, CDR2 SVGAGI. The CDR3 covers 15 residues. CDR3 DNA: TGTGCCAGCAGTTACCCTAGTACTAGCGGCAGTCGGAAGTTCTTC. It codes for CASSYPSTSGSRKFF.

The V gene is TRBV30, the J gene TRBJ2-3; D unresolved. Germline assignment: CDR1 GTSNPN and CDR2 SVGIG (reference sequence). This CDR3 spans 13 amino acids. The V and J ends lost 3 bases and 10 bases respectively, with 17 bases between them. The CDR3 loop reads CAWRDWGMDSQYF. CDR3 sequence (DNA): TGTGCCTGGAGGGATTGGGGAATGGATTCGCAGTATTTT.

This clonotype was seen repeatedly, ten times or more. This chain uses TRBV11-2 with TRBJ2-2; TRBD2 agrees at 7 bases. In germline, CDR1 is SGHAT, CDR2 FQNNGV. J was trimmed by 2 bases and V by 2 bases; bases with no gene match: 2. CDR3 length: 15 amino acids. CDR3 loop: CASSLLGLNTGELFF. CDR3 in DNA: TGTGCCAGCAGCTTATTGGGACTAAACACCGGGGAGCTGTTTTTT.

This clonotype was counted a few times. V gene TRBV5-1 combines with J gene TRBJ2-7; no clear D. Germline CDR1 reads SGHRS; CDR2 reads YFSETQ. The V end was cut by 0 bases, the J end by 6 bases, with 10 bases between. The CDR3 runs to 13 residues. The CDR3 DNA reads TGCGCCAGCAGCTTGGGGATAGATGGCGAGCAGTACTTC. It is translated as CASSLGIDGEQYF.

About this clonotype: A much larger clone differs from this one at a single base, so this may be a read error. The chain couples TRBV11-2 to TRBJ1-5; 11 bases map to TRBD1. The V gene end was trimmed by 2 bases and the J gene end by 7 bases; junction bases not matched to a gene: 13. The length of the CDR3 is 18 residues. Per the germline V gene, CDR1 is SGHAT and CDR2 is FQNNGV. The CDR3 region is CASSLYPGTGGLRQPQHF. CDR3 DNA sequence: TGTGCCAGCAGCTTATATCCCGGGACAGGGGGTTTACGGCAGCCCCAGCATTTT. Full variable domain (remainder filled in from reference TRBV11-2 and TRBJ1-5): EAGVAQSPRYKIIEKRQSVAFWCNPISGHATLYWYQQILGQGPKLLIQFQNNGVVDDSQLPKDRFSAERLKGVDSTLKIQPAKLEDSAVYLCASSLYPGTGGLRQPQHFGDGTRLSIL.

V is TRBV4-2 and J is TRBJ2-5; unclear D gene. V lost 1 base and J lost 3, with 9 bases in between. CDR1 is LGHNA and CDR2 is YNFKEQ in the germline V gene. This CDR3 is built from 14 residues. The CDR3 DNA is TGTGCCAGCAGCCAAGGGGATGGGAAAGAGACCCAGTACTTC. Amino acid sequence: CASSQGDGKETQYF.

The V gene is TRBV6-5, the J gene TRBJ2-1; 11 positions match TRBD2. Germline-derived CDR1 and CDR2 are MNHEY and SVGAGI. The CDR3 spans 15 residues. The V segment lost 8 bases and the J segment 4 bases; nucleotides outside the gene matches: 7. The CDR3 sequence: CASEQRLAGYNEQFF. CDR3 bases: TGTGCCAGCGAGCAAAGACTAGCGGGATACAATGAGCAGTTCTTC.

The rearrangement uses TRBV28 and TRBJ2-6; D remains ambiguous. CDR1 and CDR2 (germline): MDHEN, SYDVKM. The CDR3 runs 16 residues. V gave up 1 base and J gave up 2 bases, with 9 bases separating them. DNA of the CDR3: TGTGCCAGCAGTTTATTGGTAGCAGCTGGGGCCAACGTCCTGACTTTC. It is translated as CASSLLVAAGANVLTF.

This sequence joins TRBV29-1 and TRBJ1-1, with D possibly being TRBD1 (6 bases). CDR3 length: 14 residues. Trimming cost V 4 bases and J 3 bases, with 15 bases left between them. CDR1 is SQVTM and CDR2 is ANQGSEA in the germline V gene. CDR3 sequence reads: CSVARGPEDTEAFF. The CDR3 nucleotides read TGCAGCGTTGCGCGGGGGCCGGAGGACACTGAAGCTTTCTTT.

A few counts support this clonotype. This chain uses TRBV6-6 with TRBJ2-1, with a possible D match to TRBD2 (6 bases). The CDR3 runs 16 residues. Germline V lookup: CDR1 MNHNY, CDR2 SVGAGI (reference sequence). V lost 2 bases and J 7 bases, leaving 18 bases between the germline ends. In DNA form, the CDR3 reads TGTGCCAGCAGTTACGGGGGGACGGAGGCGGGGAATGAGCAGTTCTTC. The encoded protein is CASSYGGTEAGNEQFF.

The chain uses TRBV10-3 and TRBJ2-7; weak D call: TRBD1 (6 bases). This CDR3 spans 17 amino acids. Germline CDR1 ENHRY, CDR2 SYGVKD. V lost 2 bases, J lost 4 bases, and 21 bases lay in between. The CDR3 region is CAISEPGQAGTKYEQYF. The CDR3 DNA sequence: TGTGCCATCAGTGAGCCGGGACAAGCAGGGACCAAGTACGAGCAGTACTTC.

In this sample, this clonotype turned up once. A much larger clone differs by one base, so this may be a read error. This chain links TRBV11-2 with TRBJ2-7; a weak D match, TRBD2 (5 bases). Trimming cost V 5 bases and J 9 bases, with 14 bases left between them. Germline CDR1 is SGHAT and CDR2 is FQNNGV. The CDR3 is made up of 12 amino acids. Written as DNA, the CDR3 is TGTGCCAGCAGCCCGGAGGACTGGTTGCAGTACTTC. This encodes CASSPEDWLQYF.

To note about this clonotype: A read error may explain this, as a much larger clone is one base away. The J gene is TRBJ2-3, the V gene TRBV29-1, with D possibly matching TRBD1 (5 bases). The CDR3 runs to 15 residues. The germline V and J ends were trimmed by 7 bases and 4 bases, with 21 bases remaining between them. CDR1 and CDR2 (germline): SQVTM, ANQGSEA. CDR3: CSATGANLGPDTQYF. CDR3 in DNA: TGCAGCGCAACTGGGGCAAACTTGGGGCCAGATACGCAGTATTTT.

This clonotype has only one observation. This clone may be a read error of a much larger clone one base away. The chain links TRBV11-2 to TRBJ2-1, with 9 bases matching TRBD2. The CDR3 has 15 amino acids. The J segment lost 7 bases and the V segment lost 7 bases, leaving 11 bases of the junction unmatched. CDR1 SGHAT and CDR2 FQNNGV come from the germline V gene. The DNA of the CDR3 is TGTGCCAGCACCCCAAGGATTAGCGGGAGTAATGAGCAGTTCTTC. Encoded protein: CASTPRISGSNEQFF.

Comments on this clonotype: Since a much larger clone is just one base distant, this may be a read error. The rearrangement joins TRBV6-1 to TRBJ2-7, with D uncertain. The V gene's germline CDR1 is MNHNS and CDR2 SASEGT. The CDR3 runs to 14 residues. The CDR3 region has the DNA TGTGCCAGCAGTGAAGGAGGATTTTCCTACGTGCAGTACTTC. Translation gives CASSEGGFSYVQYF.

This sequence joins TRBV9 and TRBJ2-3; the match to TRBD2 covers 12 bases. The ends lost 2 bases at V and 2 bases at J; junction bases unmatched: 3. The CDR3 has 16 amino acids. CDR1 is SGDLS and CDR2 is YYNGEE in the germline V gene. Written as DNA, the CDR3 is TGTGCCAGCAGCGTGACTAGCGGGAGCCTCACAGATACGCAGTATTTT. It translates to CASSVTSGSLTDTQYF.

The rearrangement joins TRBV6-1 to TRBJ2-7; the D gene is possibly TRBD2 (5 bases). The CDR3 extends over 14 amino acids. The germline V and J ends were trimmed by 8 bases and 1 base, with 15 bases remaining between them. Germline CDR1 is MNHNS and CDR2 is SASEGT. The CDR3 coding sequence is TGTGCCAGCGGGAGCGGACCTATTTCCTACGAGCAGTACTTC. Encoded protein: CASGSGPISYEQYF.

Details on this clonotype: With a much larger clone just one base away, this may be a read error. The V gene is TRBV11-2, the J gene TRBJ2-3, with D unresolved. The length of the CDR3 is 16 residues. Germline loops: CDR1 SGHAT, CDR2 FQNNGV. V lost 1 base and J 0 bases, leaving 11 bases between the germline ends. The CDR3 nucleotides are TGTGCCAGCAGCTTAGGGGCAGCACGAAGCACAGATACGCAGTATTTT. Its protein product is CASSLGAARSTDTQYF.

This sequence joins TRBV4-2 and TRBJ2-3; D is unresolved. V shed 0 bases and J shed 0 bases, with 10 bases lying between them. This CDR3 spans 16 amino acids. The germline V gene encodes CDR1 LGHNA and CDR2 YNFKEQ. CDR3 loop: CASSQERSPSTDTQYF. As DNA, the CDR3 is TGTGCCAGCAGCCAAGAGCGGAGCCCTAGCACAGATACGCAGTATTTT.

On this clonotype itself: One end of the junction varies from germline; a read error may be responsible. The CDR3 loop is CVSRDSGANVLTF. CDR3 DNA: TGTGTCAGCAGGGACTCTGGGGCCAACGTCCTGACTTTC. The chain recombines TRBV28 with TRBJ2-6; maybe TRBD1 (5 bases). The germline gives CDR1 MDHEN, CDR2 SYDVKM. The CDR3 length is 13 residues.

Ten or more counts support this clonotype. V gene TRBV11-2 combines with J gene TRBJ2-7; 8 positions agree with TRBD2. The J segment lost 3 bases and the V segment lost 6 bases, leaving 7 bases of the junction unmatched. The CDR3 length is 14 residues. CDR1 and CDR2 from the germline V gene are SGHAT and FQNNGV. The CDR3: CASSRTSNNYEQYF. The CDR3 nucleotides are TGTGCCAGCAGTCGGACTAGCAATAACTACGAGCAGTACTTC. Together with reference TRBV11-2 and TRBJ2-7, the CDR3 gives the full variable domain: EAGVAQSPRYKIIEKRQSVAFWCNPISGHATLYWYQQILGQGPKLLIQFQNNGVVDDSQLPKDRFSAERLKGVDSTLKIQPAKLEDSAVYLCASSRTSNNYEQYFGPGTRLTVT.

With regard to this clonotype: An end of the junction differs from the germline gene, which may be a read error. The chain couples TRBV4-1 to TRBJ2-7, with D perhaps matching TRBD1 (5 bases). Germline CDR1 MGHRA, CDR2 YSYEKL. This CDR3 contains 15 residues. This CDR3 is CANSPHLRTNYEQYF. The CDR3 DNA reads TGCGCCAACAGCCCCCACCTTCGGACAAACTACGAGCAGTACTTC.

As for this clonotype: This may come from a read error, since a much larger clone is one base off. V is TRBV29-1 and J is TRBJ2-7; D not certain. CDR3 length: 15 residues. CDR1 and CDR2 from the germline V gene are SQVTM and ANQGSEA. For the CDR3, the DNA is TGCTGCGTTCCTGCTGGGCGGTCCGCTAAAAACGAGCAGTACTTC. It specifies CCVPAGRSAKNEQYF.

This clonotype was recorded a few times. This chain joins TRBV6-2 or TRBV6-3 and TRBJ2-7; possibly TRBD2 for D (6 bases). Germline CDR1 reads MNHEY; CDR2 reads SVGEGT. Trimming cost V 7 bases and J 2 bases, with 15 bases left between them. The CDR3 extends over 14 amino acids. CDR3 protein: CASNLASVPYEQYF. CDR3 sequence (DNA): TGTGCCAGCAACCTTGCTAGCGTCCCCTACGAGCAGTACTTC.

The chain employs TRBV11-2 and TRBJ2-7; no clear D gene. The CDR3 spans 14 residues. V gave up 4 bases and J gave up 5 bases, with 15 bases separating them. Germline V gives CDR1 SGHAT, CDR2 FQNNGV. CDR3 protein: CASSYDGDEDEQYF. The CDR3 nucleotides read TGTGCCAGCAGCTATGACGGTGATGAGGACGAGCAGTACTTC.